This T cell receptor (beta chain) was sequenced during a study of T cell responses to AZD1222 COVID-19 vaccine (dated by TCRdb to the early 2020s). In terms of the full investigation: A total of approximately 240 trial participants underwent TCR sequencing, of whom 200 to 220 received two doses of AZD1222 and about 26 received two doses of the MenACWY control vaccine. Trial participants were enrolled by age into 18-55, 56-69 and 70-plus year subgroups, with about 150, 28 and 57 TCR-sequenced participants respectively.

The time point label, as the study defines it: about 28 days (+/-7) after the second vaccine dose. AZD1222 recipients whose second dose came at about 4 weeks and those whose second dose came at about 12 weeks were combined into one group, since spike-specific TCR depth and breadth did not differ between the two schedules. The vaccinee samples were drawn from two UK trials, COV001 and COV002, one of which was a single-blind randomized controlled phase 2/3 trial testing AZD1222 (ChAdOx1 nCoV-19) in healthy adults. Trial participant PBMC samples were collected at day 0 and day 28 after the second dose for TCRbeta chain sequencing. General conclusions and limits of the study: A significant rise in spike-specific TCR breadth and depth was observed after two AZD1222 doses relative to day 0 and relative to MenACWY recipients. Participants were mostly white British and included more females than males, and it was suggested by the authors that clonal diversity may have been underestimated. Because no day 14 peak-response samples were available, the repertoires could be characterized only after the peak T cell response. The whole spike protein was spanned by vaccine-associated CD4 TCRs, and dominant responses were seen in regions 160-218 and 743-854. Conclusions about previously exposed vaccinees are limited because only five to seven AZD1222 recipients were SARS-CoV-2 seropositive at baseline. Nearly half of unique spike-specific TCRs reportedly recognized epitopes outside regions mutated in the B.1.351 and B.1.1.7 variants. In the small 56-69-year group, the increase in depth fell short of significance, most likely because of low power.

The CDR3 regions of human TCRbeta chains were subjected to immunosequencing. On the study's bioinformatics: Repertoire TCRs were matched against a reference library of SARS-CoV-2-specific TCRs generated with the MIRA antigen-specificity platform. Breadth meant the fraction of unique TCRs that were SARS-CoV-2-associated, whereas depth meant the fraction of total T cells that were SARS-CoV-2-associated. Using the MIRA data, each spike-specific TCR was mapped to the spike region that the TCR reacts to and placed in a CD4 or CD8 class. Log10-transformed breadth and depth values were compared by one-way ANOVA with Sidak's multiple comparisons tests. TCRdb carries this immuneACCESS record with in-frame sequences only. Its versions omit some clonotypes, under half of them owing to an unresolved V gene in the studies checked, with the rest unexplained. V, J and clone size derive from that table, while D and trimming were established from the DNA sequence. This sample comprises 250,000 to 300,000 clones, approximately 94% of them detected only once. 0.55% of the sample belongs to the ten largest clones.

The CDR3 numbers 14 residues from cysteine through phenylalanine. The retained sequence is limited to the CDR3, 42 bases, with the frame set at the first base. CDR1 and CDR2 were assigned from the germline V gene as SNHLY and FYNNEI. V sheds 6 bases and J sheds 0 bases, leaving 11 bases between their ends. Comment on this clone: Its antigen is not yet known. No base quality information exists; no much larger clone differs at one position.

Material: peripheral blood, obtained 28 days after the second AZD1222 dose. This sequence originates from an adult who received the AZD1222 COVID-19 vaccine. The receptor chain draws on TRBV2 and TRBJ1-1, with TRBD1 perhaps the D gene, on 5 matching bases. For the CDR3, the sequence is CASRILGVNTEAFF. In nucleotides, the sequence is TGTGCCAGCAGGATCCTGGGGGTGAACACTGAAGCTTTCTTT.